This paragraph covers one TCR beta chain sequence. Participant-reported clinical history was the basis for cohort assignment. Resolution of symptoms, clearance, or two negative PCRs was present in recovered Cohort 3 donors. The data stem from a study of blood T cell repertoires in COVID-19. Assay: immunoSEQ multiplex PCR; the TCRdb copy retains only in-frame clones and omits some. The repertoire holds 250,000 to 350,000 clones, around nine tenths seen once, with 0.95% to 1.2% in the top ten. The V and J ends lost 5 bases and 1 base, in that order; junction bases with no gene match: 2. This CDR3 is 15 amino acids long. Germline assignment: CDR1 LNHDA and CDR2 SQIVND (reference sequence).

Sequenced sample: PBMCs or T cells enriched from blood (not recorded which). The receptor comes from a woman under 40 who had recovered from COVID-19. The rearrangement joins TRBV19 to TRBJ2-5; 12 positions agree with TRBD2. The CDR3 DNA reads as TGTGCCAGTAGTCGACTAGCGGGAGCCCAAGAGACCCAGTACTTC. It codes for CASSRLAGAQETQYF. Combining the CDR3 with reference TRBV19 and TRBJ2-5 gives the whole variable domain DGGITQSPKYLFRKEGQNVTLSCEQNLNHDAMYWYRQDPGQGLRLIYYSQIVNDFQKGDIAEGYSVSREKKESFPLTVTSAQKNPTAFYLCASSRLAGAQETQYFGPGTRLLVL.